One sample yielded the 7 T cell receptor beta chains listed below, sequenced in a study of Ad26.COV2.S vaccination and SARS-CoV-2 variants. Sample treatment: some 19 received Ad26.COV2.S at low or high dose, single or two shots; 5 received placebo; per-sample allocation not given. Samples came from day 63 after the first vaccine or placebo injection. TCRdb keeps only in-frame clones here, not all; method: immunoSEQ multiplex PCR. The sample has around 340,000 clones; 75% to 90% are singletons. The sequencing here drew on peripheral blood, taken in a trial of Ad26.COV2.S vaccine versus placebo. The receptors here all came from a person aged 18-60 years who received the Ad26.COV2.S COVID-19 vaccine or a placebo.

The chain combines TRBV18 with TRBJ2-1, with D possibly called TRBD1 or TRBD2 (6 bases each). This CDR3 is 16 amino acids long. Germline lookup yields CDR1 KGHSH and CDR2 LQKENI. V was trimmed by 0 bases and J by 1 base, leaving 10 bases between them. The CDR3 is CASSPPQGGSYNEQFF. The CDR3 DNA reads as TGTGCCAGCTCACCACCACAGGGAGGTTCCTACAATGAGCAGTTCTTC.

The V and J genes are TRBV10-3 and TRBJ2-3; D perhaps matches TRBD1 (6 bases). The CDR3 is 14 amino acids. Germline V gives CDR1 ENHRY, CDR2 SYGVKD. Trimming cost V 3 bases and J 2 bases, with 9 bases left between them. The CDR3 sequence is CAISEQGVTDTQYF. CDR3 bases: TGTGCCATCAGTGAACAGGGTGTCACAGATACGCAGTATTTT.

The J gene is TRBJ2-2, the V gene TRBV5-1; D gene uncertain. Germline V gene data show CDR1 as SGHRS and CDR2 as YFSETQ. V lost 2 bases and J 0 bases, leaving 8 bases between the germline ends. This CDR3 contains 15 residues. CDR3 region: CASSLGSPNTGELFF. CDR3 DNA sequence: TGCGCCAGCAGCTTAGGTAGTCCGAACACCGGGGAGCTGTTTTTT. Filled out from reference TRBV5-1 and TRBJ2-2, the complete variable domain reads KAGVTQTPRYLIKTRGQQVTLSCSPISGHRSVSWYQQTPGQGLQFLFEYFSETQRNKGNFPGRFSGRQFSNSRSEMNVSTLELGDSALYLCASSLGSPNTGELFFGEGSRLTVL.

The chain carries TRBV7-6 and TRBJ2-1; 7 nucleotides align to TRBD2. V shed 9 bases and J 7 bases; nucleotides not matched to a gene: 15. From germline, CDR1 is SGHVS and CDR2 FNYEAQ. The CDR3 is 15 amino acids. In DNA form, the CDR3 reads TGTGCCAGTACGAATCCGGCGGGAGCCCCAAATGAGCAGTTCTTC. Its translation is CASTNPAGAPNEQFF. The whole variable domain, remainder taken from reference TRBV7-6 and TRBJ2-1, is GAGVSQSPRYKVTKRGQDVALRCDPISGHVSLYWYRQALGQGPEFLTYFNYEAQQDKSGLPNDRFSAERPEGSISTLTIQRTEQRDSAMYRCASTNPAGAPNEQFFGPGTRLTVL.

This clone was observed once. The chain carries TRBV3-1 (or the pseudogene TRBV3-2) and TRBJ1-2; D may be TRBD1 (5 bases). Trimming took off 4 bases at V and 5 bases at J, with 14 bases between the two ends. The CDR3 covers 14 residues. CDR1 is LGHDT and CDR2 is YNNKEL in the germline V gene (reference sequence). CDR3 sequence (DNA): TGTGCCAGCAGCCCCCGGGGGGTTAAGTATGGCTACACCTTC. It specifies CASSPRGVKYGYTF.

This clone appeared once. The V gene is TRBV19, the J gene TRBJ1-5; 8 bases are a match to TRBD1. This CDR3 spans 15 amino acids. The germline V gene has CDR1 LNHDA and CDR2 SQIVND (reference sequence). Trimming took 5 bases from V and 1 from J; bases not matched to a gene: 4. The CDR3 loop is CASSPHRGSNQPQHF. Here the CDR3 DNA reads TGTGCCAGTAGTCCTCACAGGGGGAGCAATCAGCCCCAGCATTTT.

V usage is TRBV9 and J usage is TRBJ2-2; 7 positions match TRBD1. There are 16 residues in the CDR3. Trimming removed 2 bases from V and 3 bases from J; junction bases left unmatched: 7. Germline V lookup: CDR1 SGDLS, CDR2 YYNGEE. The CDR3 sequence: CASSVRGQVDTGELFF. The CDR3 DNA is TGTGCCAGCAGCGTCCGAGGACAGGTGGACACCGGGGAGCTGTTTTTT.